The 27 T cell receptor beta chains below come from one sample, sequenced in a study of beta chain features in type 1 diabetes. The investigators reverse transcribed all of the isolated RNA, so they sequenced expressed TCRB transcripts. TCRdb's copy holds only in-frame clones and misses some; the assay was immunoSEQ multiplex PCR. The data contain approximately 300,000 clones, approximately 11% of them singletons. Sequencing input: naive CD4+ T cells from blood. All receptors derive from a woman in her twenties or thirties in good health.

The rearrangement links TRBV27 to TRBJ1-2, with 7 nucleotides matching TRBD1. CDR3 length: 15 amino acids. J lost 5 bases, V lost 5 bases, and 11 bases had no gene match. The V gene's germline CDR1 is MNHEY and CDR2 SMNVEV (reference sequence). CDR3 protein: CASSPLSAGGYGYTF. CDR3 nucleotides: TGTGCCAGCAGTCCCCTTTCGGCAGGGGGGTATGGCTACACCTTC.

The chain couples TRBV28 to TRBJ1-1; 8 positions match TRBD1. The CDR3 covers 15 residues. Trimming took 0 bases from V and 3 from J; bases not matched to a gene: 3. Germline CDR1 is MDHEN and CDR2 is SYDVKM. The CDR3 loop is CASSLWADRDTEAFF. The CDR3, as DNA: TGTGCCAGCAGTTTATGGGCGGACAGGGACACTGAAGCTTTCTTT. Complete variable domain (other parts from reference TRBV28 and TRBJ1-1): DVKVTQSSRYLVKRTGEKVFLECVQDMDHENMFWYRQDPGLGLRLIYFSYDVKMKEKGDIPEGYSVSREKKERFSLILESASTNQTSMYLCASSLWADRDTEAFFGQGTRLTVV.

This clone was observed a few times. This chain uses TRBV30 with TRBJ1-4, with D possibly being TRBD1 (5 bases). Germline lookup yields CDR1 GTSNPN and CDR2 SVGIG (reference sequence). The CDR3 totals 14 residues. Trimming pared 0 bases from V and 6 bases from J, leaving 11 bases between. CDR3: CAWSVGGKDEKLFF. As DNA, the CDR3 is TGTGCCTGGAGTGTTGGGGGGAAGGATGAAAAACTGTTTTTT. Using reference TRBV30 and TRBJ1-4 for the parts outside the CDR3, the full variable domain is SQTIHQWPATLVQPVGSPLSLECTVEGTSNPNLYWYRQAAGRGLQLLFYSVGIGQISSEVPQNLSASRPQDRQFILSSKKLLLSDSGFYLCAWSVGGKDEKLFFGSGTQLSVL.

This chain uses TRBV30 with TRBJ2-1, with TRBD1 matching over 7 bases. V lost 0 bases, J lost 7 bases, and 9 bases stayed unmatched. Germline assignment: CDR1 GTSNPN and CDR2 SVGIG (reference sequence). The CDR3 runs to 15 residues. The CDR3 spells CAWSVPRGLGNEQFF. CDR3 in DNA: TGTGCCTGGAGTGTACCAAGGGGGCTAGGGAATGAGCAGTTCTTC.

The chain joins TRBV18 to TRBJ2-7; unclear D gene. Germline CDR1 KGHSH, CDR2 LQKENI. The CDR3 has 12 residues. Deletions cut 5 bases from V and 0 bases from J, with 5 bases between. CDR3 in DNA: TGTGCCAGCTCAGATAGCTCCTACGAGCAGTACTTC. It yields the protein CASSDSSYEQYF.

J is TRBJ1-5 and V is TRBV9; the D gene is possibly TRBD1 (5 bases). The CDR3 length is 14 residues. V dropped 0 bases and J dropped 7 bases, with 11 bases sitting between them. Germline CDR1 reads SGDLS; CDR2 reads YYNGEE. CDR3 nucleotides: TGTGCCAGCAGCGTAGGGCAGGGTTTCCAGCCCCAGCATTTT. It translates to CASSVGQGFQPQHF.

This chain links TRBV29-1 with TRBJ2-1; 12 positions agree with TRBD2. V lost 5 bases to trimming and J lost 6 bases; unmatched junction nucleotides: 11. Germline V lookup: CDR1 SQVTM, CDR2 ANQGSEA. The CDR3 is made up of 16 amino acids. The CDR3 reads CSVPASGRADFNEQFF. In nucleotides, the CDR3 is TGCAGCGTTCCGGCTAGCGGGAGGGCCGATTTCAATGAGCAGTTCTTC.

The chain uses TRBV28 and TRBJ1-5; D perhaps matches TRBD1 (5 bases). From germline, CDR1 is MDHEN and CDR2 SYDVKM. This CDR3 spans 14 amino acids. V was clipped by 6 bases and J by 1 base, with 10 bases between them. The CDR3 here is CASSGGASNQPQHF. For the CDR3, the DNA is TGTGCCAGCAGCGGCGGGGCCAGCAATCAGCCCCAGCATTTT.

This clone was observed a few times. The J gene is TRBJ2-1, the V gene TRBV29-1; 9 bases agree with TRBD2. This CDR3 has 17 amino acids. CDR1 and CDR2 (germline): SQVTM, ANQGSEA. After removal of 3 bases from V and 9 bases from J, the junction contained 18 bases not matched to a gene. This chain's CDR3 is CSVELSWREGQLIEQFF. Written as DNA, the CDR3 is TGCAGCGTTGAGCTTAGTTGGCGGGAGGGCCAGCTGATTGAGCAGTTCTTC.

This clone came up a few times. The chain couples TRBV7-3 to TRBJ2-1; 8 bases map to TRBD2. This CDR3 is built from 15 residues. V lost 5 bases and J lost 8; bases outside the gene matches: 11. CDR1 SGHTA and CDR2 FQGTGA come from the germline V gene. The CDR3 DNA reads as TGTGCCAGCAGCCGCGGGGGGACTATGGCTCATGAGCAGTTCTTC. Translated, it gives CASSRGGTMAHEQFF.

The chain carries TRBV20-1 and TRBJ2-5; D remains ambiguous. The germline V gene encodes CDR1 DFQATT and CDR2 SNEGSKA (reference sequence). Trimming removed 3 bases from V and 3 bases from J, with 5 bases in between. The CDR3 is 11 residues long. The CDR3 nucleotides are TGCAGTGCTAGTGCGGAAGAGACCCAGTACTTC. This translates into CSASAEETQYF.

The chain couples TRBV4-2 to TRBJ2-5; the match to TRBD2 covers 13 bases. V shed 5 bases and J 3 bases; nucleotides not matched to a gene: 6. There are 16 residues in the CDR3. Germline V gene data show CDR1 as LGHNA and CDR2 as YNFKEQ. CDR3 bases: TGTGCCAGCAGCTTTTCCGGGACTAGCGGGAAAGAGACCCAGTACTTC. Encoded protein: CASSFSGTSGKETQYF.

This clone was seen a handful of times. This CDR3 reads CASTGGANEQYF. In nucleotides, the CDR3 is TGTGCCAGCACGGGGGGGGCCAACGAGCAGTACTTC. The V gene is TRBV6-5, the J gene TRBJ2-7, with TRBD2 identical over 8 bases. From germline, CDR1 is MNHEY and CDR2 SVGAGI. J gave up 5 bases and V 7 bases, and 4 bases lay outside the gene matches. This CDR3 has 12 amino acids.

The chain carries TRBV28 and TRBJ1-2, with TRBD1 identical over 10 bases. The germline V gene has CDR1 MDHEN and CDR2 SYDVKM. J lost 8 bases, V lost 6 bases, and 12 bases had no gene match. CDR3 length: 15 residues. CDR3 protein: CASSSMGQGFGGYTF. The CDR3 DNA reads as TGTGCCAGCAGCTCCATGGGACAGGGGTTTGGAGGCTACACCTTC.

Turning to this clone: Other DNA sequences in the sample encode the same CDR3. V gene TRBV28 combines with J gene TRBJ2-7; TRBD1 matches 8 bases. The germline gives CDR1 MDHEN, CDR2 SYDVKM. Unmatched junction bases numbered 3, after V lost 6 bases and J lost 2 bases. This CDR3 region has 13 residues. The CDR3: CASRGTGTYEQYF. Written as DNA, the CDR3 is TGTGCCAGCAGAGGGACAGGTACCTACGAGCAGTACTTC.

The chain combines TRBV9 with TRBJ1-1; D remains ambiguous. The CDR3 extends over 13 amino acids. V dropped 0 bases and J dropped 0 bases, with 3 bases sitting between them. Germline loops: CDR1 SGDLS, CDR2 YYNGEE. CDR3 sequence (DNA): TGTGCCAGCAGCGTAGAGCTGAACACTGAAGCTTTCTTT. It is translated as CASSVELNTEAFF.

V and J are TRBV7-2 and TRBJ2-4; possible D gene TRBD1, 5 bases. V gave up 5 bases and J gave up 1 base, with 9 bases separating them. The CDR3 is made up of 14 amino acids. CDR1 is SGHTA, CDR2 FQGNSA, per germline. The CDR3 loop reads CASSPGPAKNIQYF. Written as DNA, the CDR3 is TGTGCCAGCAGCCCAGGGCCCGCCAAAAACATTCAGTACTTC.

This clone has more than one count but fewer than ten. The gene calls are TRBV9 and TRBJ2-7, with TRBD2 matching 9 bases. The CDR3 length is 17 residues. J was trimmed by 5 bases and V by 3 bases; bases with no gene match: 15. Germline-derived CDR1 and CDR2 are SGDLS and YYNGEE. CDR3 nucleotide sequence: TGTGCCAGCAGCGCACCCACGACTAGCGGAAAGCTCAACGAGCAGTACTTC. It specifies CASSAPTTSGKLNEQYF.

The V gene is TRBV13, the J gene TRBJ2-7; 10 bases agree with TRBD2. With V trimmed by 3 bases and J by 6 bases, 11 bases remained unmatched. The CDR3 runs to 16 residues. The germline CDR1 and CDR2 sequences are PRHDT and FYEKMQ (reference sequence). CDR3 sequence: CASSFLTSGREVEQYF. CDR3 DNA sequence: TGTGCCAGCAGCTTTCTGACTAGCGGGCGCGAGGTCGAGCAGTACTTC.

A few counts support this clone. The chain links TRBV19 to TRBJ2-3, with D perhaps TRBD2 (5 bases). Germline V lookup: CDR1 LNHDA, CDR2 SQIVND (reference sequence). This CDR3 comprises 16 residues. Trimming cost V 3 bases and J 2 bases, with 15 bases left between them. This CDR3 is CASSISPAEPTDTQYF. CDR3 sequence (DNA): TGTGCCAGTAGTATTAGTCCAGCGGAGCCCACAGATACGCAGTATTTT.

The genes are TRBV2 and TRBJ2-7; D might be TRBD2 (5 bases). This CDR3 contains 13 residues. Germline V gene data show CDR1 as SNHLY and CDR2 as FYNNEI. Trimming shortened V by 4 bases and J by 1 base, and 8 bases separated the two germline ends. The CDR3 DNA reads as TGTGCCAGCAGTGGCCTAGCTTCCTACGAGCAGTACTTC. It encodes CASSGLASYEQYF.

This clone was seen more than once but under ten times. The chain employs TRBV30 and TRBJ1-2; tentatively, D is TRBD1 (5 bases). The germline V gene encodes CDR1 GTSNPN and CDR2 SVGIG (reference sequence). V gave up 0 bases and J gave up 0 bases, with 5 bases separating them. The CDR3 contains 13 residues. The CDR3 DNA is TGTGCCTGGAGTGTACAGGCTAACTATGGCTACACCTTC. It encodes CAWSVQANYGYTF.

The rearrangement uses TRBV4-2 and TRBJ1-2, with a possible D match to TRBD1 (6 bases). Germline CDR1 is LGHNA and CDR2 is YNFKEQ. The CDR3 is 12 amino acids. V was trimmed by 8 bases and J by 5 bases, leaving 12 bases between them. The CDR3: CASAGRGYGYTF. As DNA, the CDR3 is TGTGCCAGCGCCGGGAGGGGGTATGGCTACACCTTC.

The V and J genes are TRBV11-2 and TRBJ2-7, with 10 bases matching TRBD2. Germline V gene lookup returns CDR1 SGHAT and CDR2 FQNNGV. The trim removed 6 bases at V and 0 bases at J, leaving 11 bases unmatched. The CDR3 has 17 amino acids. The CDR3, as DNA: TGTGCCAGCAGATCGCTGAAGCGGGAGGGGAGCTCCTACGAGCAGTACTTC. This codes for CASRSLKREGSSYEQYF.

This clone was found a few times. This chain links TRBV29-1 with TRBJ2-7; 7 bases align to TRBD1. The CDR3 consists of 13 residues. The J segment lost 5 bases and the V segment lost 6 bases, leaving 10 bases of the junction unmatched. CDR1 and CDR2 (germline): SQVTM, ANQGSEA. This chain's CDR3 is CSVLRGRLDEQYF. CDR3 nucleotide sequence: TGCAGCGTATTGAGGGGGCGCTTGGACGAGCAGTACTTC.

The chain employs TRBV19 and TRBJ1-5; 8 positions match TRBD1. Germline trimming cut 5 bases from V and 4 bases from J; bases unmatched to any gene: 4. Germline V gene sequence: CDR1 LNHDA, CDR2 SQIVND (reference sequence). The CDR3 has 14 residues. The CDR3 nucleotides read TGTGCCAGTAGTCGCGGGACAGGTAATCAGCCCCAGCATTTT. It encodes CASSRGTGNQPQHF.

This clone occurred a few times. This rearrangement joins TRBV7-2 to TRBJ1-1; possibly TRBD1 for D (6 bases). Germline V gene data show CDR1 as SGHTA and CDR2 as FQGNSA. V lost 5 bases to trimming and J lost 1 base, with 14 bases between them. The CDR3 sequence is 15 residues long. In DNA form, the CDR3 reads TGTGCCAGCAGCGTGTACAGGGAAGGGAACACTGAAGCTTTCTTT. This codes for CASSVYREGNTEAFF.